The entry below describes one TCR beta chain. Its cognate antigen is unknown. V lost 2 bases, J lost 1 base, and 11 bases stayed unmatched. CDR1 and CDR2 from the germline V gene are LGHDT and YNNKEL (reference sequence). This CDR3 is 18 amino acids long. The data are from a study of T cells in tumors after PD-1 blockade. The protocol was immunoSEQ multiplex PCR, while the TCRdb copy is restricted to in-frame clones and leaves out a portion. The table has roughly 50,000 clones, approximately 84% seen once. General observations from the study: Approximately 43% of tumor TCR clonotypes were also found in blood.

V gene TRBV3-1 (or the pseudogene TRBV3-2) combines with J gene TRBJ2-1, with 7 bases that match TRBD1. The starting material was PBMCs, obtained before anti-PD-1 treatment. This TCR derives from a human donor with basal cell carcinoma. The CDR3 region is CASSQKAGQAVSYNEQFF. CDR3 nucleotides: TGTGCCAGCAGCCAAAAGGCCGGACAGGCCGTATCCTACAATGAGCAGTTCTTC.